This TCR beta chain was identified during a study of CD8 T cells in ankylosing spondylitis. Whole-study results and caveats: Ankylosing spondylitis blood appeared to be characterized by a TCR beta motif of about eight highly homologous variants. Significant enrichment of disease-linked clones was reportedly seen in matched ankylosing spondylitis synovial fluid. Disease-associated clonotypes exhibited CD8+ identity and were relatively infrequent in peripheral blood.

V lost 0 bases to trimming and J lost 0 bases, with 14 bases between them. Germline CDR1 is SGHRS and CDR2 is YFSETQ. This CDR3 is 17 amino acids long. It was by quantitative 5'-RACE with molecular barcodes that TCR beta libraries were made. TCRdb ran MiXCR on the 5' RACE reads and lists one entry per CDR3 protein. This table has hundreds of thousands of distinct CDR3 sequences, 8% to 11% appearing once. This clonotype was recorded many times. As yet, its antigen is unknown. The TCR comes from a male donor with ankylosing spondylitis or in good health (not recorded which). Sequencing was carried out using blood, either unsorted or a sorted T cell fraction (not recorded which). The chain joins TRBV5-1 to TRBJ2-3; D perhaps matches TRBD2 (7 bases). CDR3 region: CASSLGGGELSTDTQYF. CDR3 bases: TGCGCCAGCAGCTTGGGGGGGGGCGAACTTAGCACAGATACGCAGTATTTT.